Presented here are 2 T cell receptor beta chains from one specimen sequenced in a study of blood T cell repertoires in COVID-19. Some clones are missing from TCRdb's copy, which holds only in-frame ones; the method was immunoSEQ multiplex PCR. The sample includes approximately 360,000 clones, roughly 90% of them seen just once. Material for sequencing was PBMCs or T cells enriched from blood (not recorded which). The receptors were gathered from a woman in her thirties with acute COVID-19.

This rearrangement joins TRBV7-9 to TRBJ2-1, with 10 bases identical to TRBD2. Germline V gene sequence: CDR1 SEHNR, CDR2 FQNEAQ (reference sequence). This CDR3 contains 14 residues. Trimming cost V 6 bases and J 8 bases; bases outside gene matches: 7. The CDR3 reads CASSLSGGAYEQFF. For the CDR3, the DNA is TGTGCCAGCAGTCTGAGCGGGGGGGCCTATGAGCAGTTCTTC.

In this sample, this clone turned up once. V and J are TRBV7-3 and TRBJ2-3, with 9 nucleotides matching TRBD2. V shed 1 base and J 1 base; nucleotides not matched to a gene: 6. Looked up from germline, CDR1 is SGHTA and CDR2 is FQGTGA. The CDR3 runs 17 residues. The CDR3 DNA sequence: TGTGCCAGCAGCTTAAGGGCAGCGGGGGGAGGCACAGATACGCAGTATTTT. Encoded protein: CASSLRAAGGGTDTQYF.